The present entry profiles one TCR beta chain with its context. Its antigen is not identified. Trimming took off 1 base at V and 8 bases at J, with 11 bases between the two ends. CDR1 is SNHLY, CDR2 FYNNEI, per germline. The CDR3 runs 14 residues. The data were obtained in a study of cytomegalovirus exposure and HLA in healthy donors. Study-level results: Later on, analysis showed that most CMV-associated TCR beta chains appeared to be HLA-restricted. Cytomegalovirus-associated TCR beta chains were listed, numbering 164. A later look showed TCR association rates differing by HLA locus, highest for DRB1 and lowest for HLA-C. Productive status was seen about 90% or about 30% of the time for most TCR beta V segments in an earlier analysis.

PCR used 60 Vbeta primers and 13 Jbeta primers. Repertoires were generated with immunoSEQ multiplex PCR, while TCRdb's copy carries only in-frame clones and drops some. The table lists 200,000 to 250,000 clones. This chain joins TRBV2 and TRBJ1-4, with a tentative D call TRBD1 (5 bases). The TCR was taken from a woman aged 25 to 45 in good health and CMV-seropositive. Sequencing was done on a sample of PBMCs. DNA of the CDR3: TGTGCCAGCAGTGAAGTTGAGGGGAGGGAAAAACTGTTTTTT. The encoded protein is CASSEVEGREKLFF.